The 6 T cell receptor beta chains below were found in one sample sequenced in a study of blood T cells in healthy people across ages. A second about 6 to 12 cycle PCR used barcoded and J-beta primers. TCRdb redid the calling of the 5' RACE reads with MiXCR, one entry per CDR3 protein. The sample comprises 1.5 million to 1.8 million distinct CDR3 sequences, 42% of which are singletons, and about 4% rests with the top ten. Sequenced material: blood. Source of these receptors: a woman between 18 and 29 years old in good health.

The chain has TRBV6-2 or TRBV6-3 and TRBJ2-1; D uncertain. Judging by the DNA end, TRBJ2-7 fits better; the J call may be wrong. Germline values: CDR1 MNHEY, CDR2 SVGEGT. This CDR3 is 15 amino acids long. CDR3 DNA: TGTGCCAGCAGTGCGGTCTATCCCTCCTACAATGAGCAGTACTTC. Its protein is CASSAVYPSYNEQYF.

V usage is TRBV20-1 and J usage is TRBJ2-5, with 9 bases that match TRBD2. The end of the DNA fits TRBJ2-7 better, so the J call may be wrong. The germline V gene has CDR1 DFQATT and CDR2 SNEGSKA (reference sequence). CDR3 length: 16 residues. The CDR3 DNA reads TGCAGTGCTCGAGGTTGGCTAGCGGGACGTCTGGGCGAGCAGTACTTC. This sequence encodes CSARGWLAGRLGEQYF.

This chain uses TRBV5-1 with TRBJ1-1; D not certain. Germline V gives CDR1 SGHRS, CDR2 YFSETQ. V dropped 4 bases and J dropped 2 bases, with 15 bases sitting between them. The CDR3 is 15 residues long. CDR3 sequence reads: CASSPTGILNTEAFF. The CDR3 DNA reads as TGCGCCAGCAGCCCGACCGGGATCCTTAACACTGAAGCTTTCTTT.

The rearrangement links TRBV20-1 to TRBJ1-5; TRBD1 is a possible D gene (6 bases). Looked up from germline, CDR1 is DFQATT and CDR2 is SNEGSKA (reference sequence). Trimming took 1 base from V and 0 from J, leaving 25 bases between them. There are 20 residues in the CDR3. CDR3 amino acids: CSARGQRGRGGLHSNQPQHF. The CDR3, as DNA: TGCAGTGCTAGAGGCCAACGGGGGCGCGGGGGTTTACATAGCAATCAGCCCCAGCATTTT.

The chain employs TRBV20-1 and TRBJ1-1; 9 nucleotides align to TRBD1. The CDR3 totals 13 residues. Per germline, CDR1 DFQATT and CDR2 SNEGSKA (reference sequence). The V gene end was trimmed by 6 bases and the J gene end by 1 base; junction bases not matched to a gene: 3. The CDR3 spells CSARDRENTEAFF. DNA for the CDR3: TGCAGTGCGAGGGACAGGGAGAACACTGAAGCTTTCTTT.

This clonotype has more than one count but fewer than ten. The chain links TRBV12-3 or TRBV12-4 to TRBJ2-3; no firm D call. This CDR3 has 12 residues. The V gene lost 4 bases and the J gene lost 6 bases, with 8 bases spanning the gap. The DNA for the CDR3 is TGTGCCAGCAGTTCTCAAGAGGATACGCAGTATTTT. Translation gives CASSSQEDTQYF.